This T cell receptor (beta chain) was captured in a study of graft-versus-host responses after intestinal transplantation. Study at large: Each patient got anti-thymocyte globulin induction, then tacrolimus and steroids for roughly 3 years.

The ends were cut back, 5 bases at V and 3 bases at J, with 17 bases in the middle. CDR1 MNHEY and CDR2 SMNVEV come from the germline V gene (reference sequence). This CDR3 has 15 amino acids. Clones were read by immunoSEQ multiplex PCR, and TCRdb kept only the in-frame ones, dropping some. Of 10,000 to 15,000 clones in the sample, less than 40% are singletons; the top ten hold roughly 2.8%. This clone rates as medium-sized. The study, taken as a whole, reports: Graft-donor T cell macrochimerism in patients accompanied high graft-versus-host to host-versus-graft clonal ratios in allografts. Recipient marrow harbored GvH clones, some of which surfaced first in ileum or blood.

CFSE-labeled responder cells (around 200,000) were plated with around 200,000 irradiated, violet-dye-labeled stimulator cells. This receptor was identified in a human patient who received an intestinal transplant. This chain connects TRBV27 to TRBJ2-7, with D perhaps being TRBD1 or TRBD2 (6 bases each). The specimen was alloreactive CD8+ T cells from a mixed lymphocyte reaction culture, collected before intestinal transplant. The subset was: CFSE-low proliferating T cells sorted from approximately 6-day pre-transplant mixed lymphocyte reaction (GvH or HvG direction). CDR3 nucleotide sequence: TGTGCCAGCAGTCCCACGCCCGGGGGCGGCTACGAGCAGTACTTC. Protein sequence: CASSPTPGGGYEQYF.